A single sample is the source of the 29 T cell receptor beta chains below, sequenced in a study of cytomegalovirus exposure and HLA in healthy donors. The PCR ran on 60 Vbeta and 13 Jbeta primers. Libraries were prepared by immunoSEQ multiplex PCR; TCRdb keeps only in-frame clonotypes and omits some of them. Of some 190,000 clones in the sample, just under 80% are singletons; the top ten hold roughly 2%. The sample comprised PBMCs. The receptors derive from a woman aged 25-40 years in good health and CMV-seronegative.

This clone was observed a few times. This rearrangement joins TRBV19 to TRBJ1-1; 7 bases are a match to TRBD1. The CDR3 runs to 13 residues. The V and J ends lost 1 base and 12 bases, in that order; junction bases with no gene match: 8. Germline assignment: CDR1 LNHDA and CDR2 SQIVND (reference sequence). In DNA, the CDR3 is TGTGCCAGTAGTATAGGGGTGGTGACAGGGACTTTCTTT. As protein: CASSIGVVTGTFF.

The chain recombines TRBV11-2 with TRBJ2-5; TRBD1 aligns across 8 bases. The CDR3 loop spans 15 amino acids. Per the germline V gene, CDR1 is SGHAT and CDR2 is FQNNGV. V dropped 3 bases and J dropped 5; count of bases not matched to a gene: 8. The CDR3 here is CASSLKQGVFETQYF. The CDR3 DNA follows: TGTGCCAGCAGCTTGAAACAGGGGGTTTTTGAGACCCAGTACTTC.

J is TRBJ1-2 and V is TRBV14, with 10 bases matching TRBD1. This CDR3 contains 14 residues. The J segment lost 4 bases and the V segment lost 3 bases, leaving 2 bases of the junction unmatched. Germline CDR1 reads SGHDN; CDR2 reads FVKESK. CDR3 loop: CASSQGQGSYGYTF. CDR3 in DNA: TGTGCCAGCAGCCAGGGACAGGGGAGCTATGGCTACACCTTC.

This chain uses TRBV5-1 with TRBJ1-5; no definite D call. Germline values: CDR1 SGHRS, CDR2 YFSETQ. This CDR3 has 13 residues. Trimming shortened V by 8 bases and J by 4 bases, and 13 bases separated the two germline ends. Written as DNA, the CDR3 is TGCGCCAGTCGGGAGGGCCAGAATCAGCCCCAGCATTTT. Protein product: CASREGQNQPQHF. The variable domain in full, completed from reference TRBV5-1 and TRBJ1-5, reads KAGVTQTPRYLIKTRGQQVTLSCSPISGHRSVSWYQQTPGQGLQFLFEYFSETQRNKGNFPGRFSGRQFSNSRSEMNVSTLELGDSALYLCASREGQNQPQHFGDGTRLSIL.

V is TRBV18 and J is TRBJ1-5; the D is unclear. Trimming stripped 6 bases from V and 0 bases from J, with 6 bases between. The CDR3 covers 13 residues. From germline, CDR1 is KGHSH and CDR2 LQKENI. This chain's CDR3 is CASSRYSNQPQHF. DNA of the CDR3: TGTGCCAGCTCCCGTTATAGCAATCAGCCCCAGCATTTT.

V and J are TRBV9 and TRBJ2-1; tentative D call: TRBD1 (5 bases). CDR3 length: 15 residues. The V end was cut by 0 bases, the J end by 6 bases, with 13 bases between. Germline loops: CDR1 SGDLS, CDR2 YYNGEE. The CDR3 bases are TGTGCCAGCAGCGTAGGGACACCTTTATCCAATGAGCAGTTCTTC. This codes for CASSVGTPLSNEQFF.

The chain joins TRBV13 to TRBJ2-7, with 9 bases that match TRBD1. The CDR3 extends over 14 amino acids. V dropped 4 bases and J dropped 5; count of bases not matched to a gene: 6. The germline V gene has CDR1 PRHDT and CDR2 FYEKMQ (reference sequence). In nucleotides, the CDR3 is TGTGCCAGCAGCTCGGACAGGGGTAATGACGAGCAGTACTTC. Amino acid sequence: CASSSDRGNDEQYF.

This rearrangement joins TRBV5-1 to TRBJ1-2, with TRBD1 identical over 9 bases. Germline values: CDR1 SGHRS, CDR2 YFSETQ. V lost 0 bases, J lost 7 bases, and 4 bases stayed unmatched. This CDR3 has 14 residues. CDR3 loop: CASSLEDRGGGYTF. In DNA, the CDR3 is TGCGCCAGCAGCTTGGAGGACAGGGGAGGTGGCTACACCTTC.

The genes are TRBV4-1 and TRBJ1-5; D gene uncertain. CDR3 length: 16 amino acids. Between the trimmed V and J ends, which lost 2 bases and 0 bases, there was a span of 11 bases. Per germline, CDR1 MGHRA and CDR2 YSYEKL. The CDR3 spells CASSQRDSVSNQPQHF. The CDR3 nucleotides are TGCGCCAGCAGCCAACGGGATTCGGTTAGCAATCAGCCCCAGCATTTT.

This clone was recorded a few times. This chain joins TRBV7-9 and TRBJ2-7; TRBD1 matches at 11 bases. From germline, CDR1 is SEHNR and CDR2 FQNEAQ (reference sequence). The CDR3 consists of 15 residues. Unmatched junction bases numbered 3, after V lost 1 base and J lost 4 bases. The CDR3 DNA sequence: TGTGCCAGCAGCTTAGATTGGGACAGGGGGTACGAGCAGTACTTC. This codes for CASSLDWDRGYEQYF.

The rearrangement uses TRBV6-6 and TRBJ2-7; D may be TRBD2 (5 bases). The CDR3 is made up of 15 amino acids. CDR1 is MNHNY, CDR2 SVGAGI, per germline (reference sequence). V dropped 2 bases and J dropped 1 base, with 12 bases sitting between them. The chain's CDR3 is CASSYLAEVSYEQYF. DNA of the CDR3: TGTGCCAGCAGTTACCTAGCAGAAGTTTCCTACGAGCAGTACTTC.

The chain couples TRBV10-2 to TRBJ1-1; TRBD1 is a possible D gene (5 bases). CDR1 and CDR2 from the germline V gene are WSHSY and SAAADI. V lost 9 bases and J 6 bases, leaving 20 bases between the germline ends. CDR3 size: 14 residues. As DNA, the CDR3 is TGCGCCAGTCTTTTTGGGGGGACGGAGGCTGAAGCTTTCTTT. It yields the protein CASLFGGTEAEAFF.

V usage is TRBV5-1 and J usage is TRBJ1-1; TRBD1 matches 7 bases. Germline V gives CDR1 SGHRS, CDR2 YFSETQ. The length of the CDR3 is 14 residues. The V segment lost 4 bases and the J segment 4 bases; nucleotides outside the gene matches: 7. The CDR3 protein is CASSRDRAGTEAFF. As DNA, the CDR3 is TGCGCCAGCAGCCGAGACAGGGCGGGCACTGAAGCTTTCTTT.

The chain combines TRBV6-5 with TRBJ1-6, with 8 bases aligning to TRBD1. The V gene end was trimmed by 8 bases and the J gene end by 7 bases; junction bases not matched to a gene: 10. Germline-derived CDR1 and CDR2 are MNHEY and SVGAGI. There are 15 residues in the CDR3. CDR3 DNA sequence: TGTGCCAGCCTCCGCGGACAGGGTGGGAATTCACCCCTCCACTTT. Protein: CASLRGQGGNSPLHF.

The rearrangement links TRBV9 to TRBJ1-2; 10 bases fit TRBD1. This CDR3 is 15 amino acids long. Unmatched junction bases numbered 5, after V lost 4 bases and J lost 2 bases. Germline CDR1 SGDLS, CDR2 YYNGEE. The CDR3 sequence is CASSSRDRGNYGYTF. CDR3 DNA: TGTGCCAGCAGCTCAAGGGACAGGGGAAACTATGGCTACACCTTC.

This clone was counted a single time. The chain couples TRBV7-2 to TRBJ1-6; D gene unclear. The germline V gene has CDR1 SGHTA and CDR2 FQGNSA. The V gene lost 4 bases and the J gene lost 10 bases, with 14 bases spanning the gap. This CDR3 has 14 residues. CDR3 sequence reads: CASSSAGVGSPLHF. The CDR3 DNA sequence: TGTGCCAGCAGCTCCGCCGGGGTAGGGTCACCCCTCCACTTT.

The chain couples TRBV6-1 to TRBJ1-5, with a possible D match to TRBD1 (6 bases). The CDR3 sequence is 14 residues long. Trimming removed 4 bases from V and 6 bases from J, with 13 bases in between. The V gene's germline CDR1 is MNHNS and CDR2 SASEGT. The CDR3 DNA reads TGTGCCAGCAGTGCGCCCGGGGACATTCAGCCCCAGCATTTT. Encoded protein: CASSAPGDIQPQHF.

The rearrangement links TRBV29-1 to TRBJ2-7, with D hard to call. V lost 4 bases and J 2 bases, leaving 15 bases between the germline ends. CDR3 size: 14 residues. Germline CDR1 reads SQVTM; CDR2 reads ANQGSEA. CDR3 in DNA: TGCAGCGTTGTTGGGCTACTCGGTGCCTACGAGCAGTACTTC. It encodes CSVVGLLGAYEQYF.

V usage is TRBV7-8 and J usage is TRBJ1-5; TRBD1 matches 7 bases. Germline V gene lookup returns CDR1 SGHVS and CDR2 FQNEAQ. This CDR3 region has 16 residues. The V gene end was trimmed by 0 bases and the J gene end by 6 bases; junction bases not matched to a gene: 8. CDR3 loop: CASSLARGRDGQPQHF. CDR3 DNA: TGTGCCAGCAGCTTAGCAAGGGGGCGCGACGGTCAGCCCCAGCATTTT.

CDR3 sequence: CSVEDRNRDSLWYGYTF. The CDR3 DNA reads as TGCAGCGTTGAAGACCGAAACCGGGACAGCCTATGGTATGGCTACACCTTC. This chain joins TRBV29-1 and TRBJ1-2; 7 bases map to TRBD1. V lost 0 bases to trimming and J lost 5 bases; unmatched junction nucleotides: 15. This CDR3 region has 17 residues. The germline CDR1 and CDR2 sequences are SQVTM and ANQGSEA. The variable domain in full, with the rest retrieved from reference TRBV29-1 and TRBJ1-2, is SAVISQKPSRDICQRGTSLTIQCQVDSQVTMMFWYRQQPGQSLTLIATANQGSEATYESGFVIDKFPISRPNLTFSTLTVSNMSPEDSSIYLCSVEDRNRDSLWYGYTFGSGTRLTVV.

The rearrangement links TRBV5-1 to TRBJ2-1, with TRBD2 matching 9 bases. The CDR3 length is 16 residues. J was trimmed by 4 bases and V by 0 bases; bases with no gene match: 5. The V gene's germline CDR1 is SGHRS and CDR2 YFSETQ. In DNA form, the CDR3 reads TGCGCCAGCAGCTTGGTCGCGGGGGGGACATACAATGAGCAGTTCTTC. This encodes CASSLVAGGTYNEQFF.

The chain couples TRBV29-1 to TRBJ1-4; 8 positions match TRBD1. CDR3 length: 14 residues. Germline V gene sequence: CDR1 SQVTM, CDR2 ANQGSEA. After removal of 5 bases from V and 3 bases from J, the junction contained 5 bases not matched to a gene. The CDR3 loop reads CSVLQGVANEKLFF. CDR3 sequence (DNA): TGCAGCGTTCTACAGGGGGTCGCTAATGAAAAACTGTTTTTT.

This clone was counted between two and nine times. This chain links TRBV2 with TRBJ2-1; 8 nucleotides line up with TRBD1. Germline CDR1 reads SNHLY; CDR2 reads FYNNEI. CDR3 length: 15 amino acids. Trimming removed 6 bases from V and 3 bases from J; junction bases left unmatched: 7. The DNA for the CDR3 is TGTGCCAGCAGGCCAACCGGGACAGGCTACAATGAGCAGTTCTTC. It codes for CASRPTGTGYNEQFF. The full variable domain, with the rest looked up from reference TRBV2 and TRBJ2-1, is EPEVTQTPSHQVTQMGQEVILRCVPISNHLYFYWYRQILGQKVEFLVSFYNNEISEKSEIFDDQFSVERPDGSNFTLKIRSTKLEDSAMYFCASRPTGTGYNEQFFGPGTRLTVL.

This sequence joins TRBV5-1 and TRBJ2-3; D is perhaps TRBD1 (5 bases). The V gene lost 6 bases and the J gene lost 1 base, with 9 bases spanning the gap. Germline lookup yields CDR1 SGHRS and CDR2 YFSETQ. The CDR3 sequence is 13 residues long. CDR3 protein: CASTTTGTDTQYF. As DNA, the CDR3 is TGCGCCAGCACTACGACAGGCACAGATACGCAGTATTTT.

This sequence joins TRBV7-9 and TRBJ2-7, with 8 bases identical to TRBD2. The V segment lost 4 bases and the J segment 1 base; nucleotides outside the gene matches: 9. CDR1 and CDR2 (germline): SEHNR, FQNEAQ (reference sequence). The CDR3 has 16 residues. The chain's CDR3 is CASSSPLGTRSYEQYF. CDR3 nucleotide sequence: TGTGCCAGCAGCTCCCCCCTCGGGACTAGATCCTACGAGCAGTACTTC.

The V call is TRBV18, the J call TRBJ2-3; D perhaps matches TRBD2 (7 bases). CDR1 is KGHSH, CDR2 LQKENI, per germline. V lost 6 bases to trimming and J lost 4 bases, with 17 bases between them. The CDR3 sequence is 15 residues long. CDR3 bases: TGTGCCAGCTCCGCCCTGGGGGGGGGCTCAGATACGCAGTATTTT. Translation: CASSALGGGSDTQYF. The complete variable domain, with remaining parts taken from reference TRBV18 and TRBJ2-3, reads NAGVMQNPRHLVRRRGQEARLRCSPMKGHSHVYWYRQLPEEGLKFMVYLQKENIIDESGMPKERFSAEFPKEGPSILRIQQVVRGDSAAYFCASSALGGGSDTQYFGPGTRLTVL.

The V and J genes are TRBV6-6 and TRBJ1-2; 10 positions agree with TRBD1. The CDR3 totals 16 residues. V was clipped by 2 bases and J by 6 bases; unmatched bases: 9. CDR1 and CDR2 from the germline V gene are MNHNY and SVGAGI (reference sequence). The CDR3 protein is CASSYRPSGTGDGYTF. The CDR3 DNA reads TGTGCCAGCAGTTACCGTCCCTCCGGGACAGGGGATGGCTACACCTTC.

The CDR3 reads CASSEHRQGHQPQHF. The CDR3 DNA sequence: TGTGCCAGCAGTGAACATAGGCAGGGGCATCAGCCCCAGCATTTT. V usage is TRBV6-1 and J usage is TRBJ1-5; maybe TRBD1 (6 bases). The CDR3 consists of 15 residues. Germline loops: CDR1 MNHNS, CDR2 SASEGT. Trimming cost V 2 bases and J 5 bases, with 13 bases left between them.

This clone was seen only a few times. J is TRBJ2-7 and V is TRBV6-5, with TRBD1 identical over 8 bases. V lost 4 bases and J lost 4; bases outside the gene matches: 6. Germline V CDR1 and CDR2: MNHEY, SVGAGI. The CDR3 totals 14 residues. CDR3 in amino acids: CASSSGDRWYEQYF. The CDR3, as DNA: TGTGCCAGCAGTTCCGGGGACAGGTGGTACGAGCAGTACTTC.